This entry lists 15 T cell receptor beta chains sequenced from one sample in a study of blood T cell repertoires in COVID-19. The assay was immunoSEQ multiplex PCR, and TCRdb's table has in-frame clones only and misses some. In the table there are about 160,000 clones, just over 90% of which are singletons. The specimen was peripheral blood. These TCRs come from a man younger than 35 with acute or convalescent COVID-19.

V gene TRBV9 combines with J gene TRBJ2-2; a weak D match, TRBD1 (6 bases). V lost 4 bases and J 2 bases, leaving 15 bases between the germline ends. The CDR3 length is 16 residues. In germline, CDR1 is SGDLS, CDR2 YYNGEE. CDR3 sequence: CASSRRGDTNTGELFF. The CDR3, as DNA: TGTGCCAGCAGCCGACGAGGGGACACTAACACCGGGGAGCTGTTTTTT.

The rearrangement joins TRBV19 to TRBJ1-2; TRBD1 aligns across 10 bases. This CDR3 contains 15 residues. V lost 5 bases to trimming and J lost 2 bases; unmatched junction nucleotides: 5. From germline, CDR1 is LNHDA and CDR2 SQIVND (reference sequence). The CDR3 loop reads CASSPSDRGNYGYTF. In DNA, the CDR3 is TGTGCCAGTAGTCCGTCGGACAGGGGGAACTATGGCTACACCTTC.

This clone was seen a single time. In DNA form, the CDR3 reads TGTGCCAGAAGCTTGGACACAGGGCGAGGCTATGGCTACACCTTC. Its translation is CARSLDTGRGYGYTF. The chain joins TRBV5-3 to TRBJ1-2; maybe TRBD1 (6 bases). TRBV5-3 carries the ORF label, with uncertain function. The CDR3 covers 15 residues. Trimming shortened V by 0 bases and J by 4 bases, and 13 bases separated the two germline ends.

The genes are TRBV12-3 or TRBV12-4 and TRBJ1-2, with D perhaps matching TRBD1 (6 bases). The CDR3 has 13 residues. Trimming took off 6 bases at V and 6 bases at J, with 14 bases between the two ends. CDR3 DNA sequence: TGTGCCAGCAGGGTCCAGGGGAGGGATGGCTACACCTTC. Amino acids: CASRVQGRDGYTF.

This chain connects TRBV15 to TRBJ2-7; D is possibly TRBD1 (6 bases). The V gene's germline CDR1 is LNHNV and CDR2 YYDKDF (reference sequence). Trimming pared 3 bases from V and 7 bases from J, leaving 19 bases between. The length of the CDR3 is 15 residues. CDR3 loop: CATSSDRTVLGEQYF. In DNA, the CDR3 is TGTGCCACCAGCAGCGACCGGACAGTGTTGGGTGAGCAGTACTTC.

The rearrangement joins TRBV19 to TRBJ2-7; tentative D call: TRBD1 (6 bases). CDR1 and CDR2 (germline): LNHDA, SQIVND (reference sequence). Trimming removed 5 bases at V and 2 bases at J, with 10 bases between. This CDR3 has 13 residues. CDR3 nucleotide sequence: TGTGCCAGTAGTTCAGGGGACGCCTACGAGCAGTACTTC. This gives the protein CASSSGDAYEQYF.

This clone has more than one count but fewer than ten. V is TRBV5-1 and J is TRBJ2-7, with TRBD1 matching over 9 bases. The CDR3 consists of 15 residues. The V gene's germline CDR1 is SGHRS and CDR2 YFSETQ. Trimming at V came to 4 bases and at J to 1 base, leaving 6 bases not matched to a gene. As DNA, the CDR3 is TGCGCCAGCAGCCCGGACGGGACAGGGTCCTACGAGCAGTACTTC. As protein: CASSPDGTGSYEQYF. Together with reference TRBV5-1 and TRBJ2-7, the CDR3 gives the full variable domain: KAGVTQTPRYLIKTRGQQVTLSCSPISGHRSVSWYQQTPGQGLQFLFEYFSETQRNKGNFPGRFSGRQFSNSRSEMNVSTLELGDSALYLCASSPDGTGSYEQYFGPGTRLTVT.

CDR3 in amino acids: CASSREGRNEQFF. The CDR3 DNA follows: TGTGCCAGTAGTAGGGAGGGTAGAAATGAGCAGTTCTTC. This chain connects TRBV19 to TRBJ2-1; 7 nucleotides match TRBD2. The ends lost 4 bases at V and 7 bases at J; junction bases unmatched: 4. Per the germline V gene, CDR1 is LNHDA and CDR2 is SQIVND (reference sequence). The CDR3 loop spans 13 amino acids.

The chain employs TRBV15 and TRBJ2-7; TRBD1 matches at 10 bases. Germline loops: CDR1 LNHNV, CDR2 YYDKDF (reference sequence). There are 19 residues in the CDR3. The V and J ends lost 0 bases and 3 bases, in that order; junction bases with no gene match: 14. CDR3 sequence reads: CATSRESGQGLAVIYEQYF. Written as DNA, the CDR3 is TGTGCCACCAGCAGAGAATCGGGACAGGGGCTAGCGGTAATCTACGAGCAGTACTTC.

Here the CDR3 reads CAATGTGSPSSYNEQFF. CDR3 coding DNA: TGTGCCGCGACCGGGACAGGGTCTCCAAGCTCCTACAATGAGCAGTTCTTC. The rearrangement uses TRBV2 and TRBJ2-1; 9 nucleotides agree with TRBD1. V was pared by 11 bases and J by 0 bases, with 14 bases of the junction left unmatched. The CDR3 spans 17 residues. Per the germline V gene, CDR1 is SNHLY and CDR2 is FYNNEI.

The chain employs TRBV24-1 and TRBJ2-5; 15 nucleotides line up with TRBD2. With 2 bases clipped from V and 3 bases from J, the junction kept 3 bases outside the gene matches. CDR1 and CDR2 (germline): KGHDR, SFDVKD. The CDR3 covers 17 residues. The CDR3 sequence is CATSDSRTSGREETQYF. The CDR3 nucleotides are TGTGCCACCAGTGATTCACGGACTAGCGGGAGGGAAGAGACCCAGTACTTC.

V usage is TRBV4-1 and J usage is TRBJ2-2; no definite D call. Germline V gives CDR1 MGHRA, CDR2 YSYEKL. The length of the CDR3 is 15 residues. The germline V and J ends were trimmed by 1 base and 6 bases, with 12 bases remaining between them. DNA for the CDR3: TGCGCCAGCAGCCAAGCAGAGGCCCTTTCCGGGGAGCTGTTTTTT. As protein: CASSQAEALSGELFF.

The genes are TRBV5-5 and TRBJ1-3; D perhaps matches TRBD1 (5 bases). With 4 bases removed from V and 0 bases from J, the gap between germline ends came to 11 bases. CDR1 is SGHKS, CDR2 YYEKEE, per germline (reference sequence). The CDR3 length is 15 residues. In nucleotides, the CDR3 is TGTGCCAGCAGCATACAGGTCTACTCTGGAAACACCATATATTTT. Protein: CASSIQVYSGNTIYF.

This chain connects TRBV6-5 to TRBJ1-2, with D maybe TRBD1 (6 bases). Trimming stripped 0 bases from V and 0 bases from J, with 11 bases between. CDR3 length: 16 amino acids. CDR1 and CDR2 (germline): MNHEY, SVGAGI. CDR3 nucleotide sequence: TGTGCCAGCAGTTACTCCCTTCAGGGGCCTAACTATGGCTACACCTTC. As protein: CASSYSLQGPNYGYTF.

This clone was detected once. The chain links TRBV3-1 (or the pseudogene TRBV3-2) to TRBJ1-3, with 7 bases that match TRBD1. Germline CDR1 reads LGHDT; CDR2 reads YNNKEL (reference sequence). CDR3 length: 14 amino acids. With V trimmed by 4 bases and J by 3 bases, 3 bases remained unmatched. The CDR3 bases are TGTGCCAGCAGCCTGAGGGACAGTGGAAACACCATATATTTT. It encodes CASSLRDSGNTIYF.